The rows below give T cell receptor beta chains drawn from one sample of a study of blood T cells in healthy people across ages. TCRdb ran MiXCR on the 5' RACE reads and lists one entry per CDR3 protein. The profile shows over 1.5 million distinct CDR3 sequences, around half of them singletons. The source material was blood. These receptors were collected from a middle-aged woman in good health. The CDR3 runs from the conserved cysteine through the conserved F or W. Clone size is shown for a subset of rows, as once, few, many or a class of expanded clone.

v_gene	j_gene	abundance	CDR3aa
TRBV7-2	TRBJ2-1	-	CASMPPTGVGTPYNEQFF
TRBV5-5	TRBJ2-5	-	CASSPRTSGGPYQETQYF
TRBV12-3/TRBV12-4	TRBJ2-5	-	CASSWGQGARQETQYF
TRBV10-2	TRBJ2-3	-	CASGLGGPPDTQYF
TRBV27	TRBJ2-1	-	CASSVSPGPEQFF
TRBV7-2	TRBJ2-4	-	CASSPGLAGIPTVQQYF
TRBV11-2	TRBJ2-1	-	CASSLGIAGGHNEQFF
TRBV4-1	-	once	CASSRKTSEGETQYF
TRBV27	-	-	CASSLANLKGETQYF
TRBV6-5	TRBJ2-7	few	CASTSGGLAVDEQYF
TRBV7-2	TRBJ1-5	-	CASSLELPLGSNQPQHF
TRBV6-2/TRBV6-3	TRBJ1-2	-	CASSSFGGIYGYTF
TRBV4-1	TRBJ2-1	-	CASSYSQGASSYNEQFF
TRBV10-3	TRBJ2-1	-	CAISESLRGRLLEQFF
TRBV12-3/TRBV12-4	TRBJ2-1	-	CASGRTSSEQFF
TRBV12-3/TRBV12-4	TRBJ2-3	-	CASTNLAGNTDTQYF
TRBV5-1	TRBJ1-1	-	CASSLRGSGATEAFF
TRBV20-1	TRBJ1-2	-	CSASRDRGIGYTF
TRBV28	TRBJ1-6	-	CASSLGQGDSPPHF
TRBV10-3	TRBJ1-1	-	CAIRKNSEGTEAFF
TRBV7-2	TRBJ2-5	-	CASSLRGSSGGGGTQYF
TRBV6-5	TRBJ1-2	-	CASGISAPIKDGYTF
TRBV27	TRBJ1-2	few	CASAIPGQGGYTF
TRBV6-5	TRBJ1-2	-	CASNPQGRDYGYTF
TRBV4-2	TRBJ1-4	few	CASSHQTGGFDEKLFF
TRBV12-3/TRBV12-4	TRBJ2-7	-	CASRRYSGTGGGEQYF
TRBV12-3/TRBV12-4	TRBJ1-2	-	CASSLVFGQGVYGYTF
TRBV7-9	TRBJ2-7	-	CASSPVPSYEQYF
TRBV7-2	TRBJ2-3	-	CASSLTDRGQDTQYF
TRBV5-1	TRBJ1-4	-	CASSWSVNEKLFF
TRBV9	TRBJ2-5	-	CASSVARGSGGGVKETQYF
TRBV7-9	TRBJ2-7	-	CASSLARTGGGYEQYF
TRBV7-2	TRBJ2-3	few	CASSPFRDRTLDTQYF
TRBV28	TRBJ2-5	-	CASSLEPGTGETQYF
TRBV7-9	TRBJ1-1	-	CASSRQGDIEAFF
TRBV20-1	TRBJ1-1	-	CSAPLHRDRGSQVRAFF
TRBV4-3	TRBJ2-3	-	CASSQDSGLPSGTQYF
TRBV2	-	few	CATRGGGKTQYF
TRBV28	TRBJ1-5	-	CASSHYPPRGQGQPQHF
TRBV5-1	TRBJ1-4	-	CASSLVGRRVNEKLFF
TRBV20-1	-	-	CSASKSGLRVYEQYF
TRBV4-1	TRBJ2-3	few	CASSQDGPTDTQYF
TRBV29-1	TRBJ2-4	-	CSVDELAGLPKYF
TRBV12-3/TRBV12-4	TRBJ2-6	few	CASGDRTGANVLTF
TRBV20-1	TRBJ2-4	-	CSASYGQGKNIQYF
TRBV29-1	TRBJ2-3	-	CSVLRQGRADTQYF
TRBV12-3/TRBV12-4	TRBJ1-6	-	CASSAQGTPLHF
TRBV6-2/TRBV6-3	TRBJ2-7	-	CASSPTTISYEQYF
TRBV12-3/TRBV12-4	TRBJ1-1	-	CASTNNKNTEAFF
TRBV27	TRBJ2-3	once	CASRSLPRVAGGADTQYF